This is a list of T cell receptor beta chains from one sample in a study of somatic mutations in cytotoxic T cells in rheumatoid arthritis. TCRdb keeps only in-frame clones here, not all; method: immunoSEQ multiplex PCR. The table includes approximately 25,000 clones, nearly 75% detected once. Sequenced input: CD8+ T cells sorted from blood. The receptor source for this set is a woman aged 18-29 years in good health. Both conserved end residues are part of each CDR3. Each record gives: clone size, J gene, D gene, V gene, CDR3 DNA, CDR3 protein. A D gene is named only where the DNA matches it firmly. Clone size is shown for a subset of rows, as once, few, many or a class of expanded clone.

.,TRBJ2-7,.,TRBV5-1,TGCGCCAGCAGCTTGGACCTCCCCTACGAGCAGTACTTC,CASSLDLPYEQYF
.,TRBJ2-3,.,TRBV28,TGTGCCAGCAGTTTTTCACTCACAGATACGCAGTATTTT,CASSFSLTDTQYF
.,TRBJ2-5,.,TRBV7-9,TGTGCCAGCAGCTTATATACCGGGACCACCCAAGAGACCCAGTACTTC,CASSLYTGTTQETQYF
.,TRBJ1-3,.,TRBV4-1,TGCGCCAGCAGCCAAGAAGTGACCGTCCAATCTGGAAACACCATATATTTT,CASSQEVTVQSGNTIYF
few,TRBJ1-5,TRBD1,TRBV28,TGTGCCAGCAGGCAGGGGGTTCAGCCCCAGCATTTT,CASRQGVQPQHF
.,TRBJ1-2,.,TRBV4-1,TGCGCCAGCAGCCAAGATCAGTACTTACCAGGAGACTATGGCTACACCTTC,CASSQDQYLPGDYGYTF
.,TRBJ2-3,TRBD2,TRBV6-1,TGTGCCAGCAGTGAAGAAGGCGCGGGAGGACCCTGGGGTACGCAGTATTTT,CASSEEGAGGPWGTQYF
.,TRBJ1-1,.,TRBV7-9,TGTGCCAGCAGCTTTTGGCAGGGGAACACTGAAGCTTTCTTT,CASSFWQGNTEAFF
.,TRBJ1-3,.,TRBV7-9,TGTGCGATCCGGACGGAAACCTCTGGAAACACCATATATTTT,CAIRTETSGNTIYF
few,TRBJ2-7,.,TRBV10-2,TGCGCCAGCGAGGCGGGAAGGGGGAGCTCCTACGAGCAGTACTTC,CASEAGRGSSYEQYF
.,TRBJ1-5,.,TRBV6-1,TGTGCCAGCAGTGGAGGACAGAATAGCAATCAGCCCCAGCATTTT,CASSGGQNSNQPQHF
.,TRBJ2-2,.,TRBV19,TGTGCCAGTAGTATAGATAGAGAGACAGGAAACACCGGGGAGCTGTTTTTT,CASSIDRETGNTGELFF
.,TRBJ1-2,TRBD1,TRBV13,TGTGCCAGCAGCTTAGGGAGGGGACAGGGAAACTATGGCTACACCTTC,CASSLGRGQGNYGYTF
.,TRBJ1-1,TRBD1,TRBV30,TGTGCCTGGGGTGACAGGGGGCGCGGGAACACTGAAGCTTTCTTT,CAWGDRGRGNTEAFF
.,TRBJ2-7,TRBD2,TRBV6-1,TGTGCCAGTCCCGGGACTAGCGGGAGTTCCTACGAGCAGTACTTC,CASPGTSGSSYEQYF
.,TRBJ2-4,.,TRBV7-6,TGTGCCAGCAGCCCGGGCCTTAAAAACATTCAGTACTTC,CASSPGLKNIQYF
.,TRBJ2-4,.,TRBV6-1,TGTGCCAGCAGCCCTGGCGAATTTCGGGGTAACATTCAGTACTTC,CASSPGEFRGNIQYF
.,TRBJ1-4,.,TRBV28,TGTGCCAGCAGTTTCGGGGGGGAAAAACTGTTTTTT,CASSFGGEKLFF
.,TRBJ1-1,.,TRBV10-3,TGTGCCATCAGTGGGACAGAAAACACTGAAGCTTTCTTT,CAISGTENTEAFF
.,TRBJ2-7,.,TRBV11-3,TGTGCCAGCAGCTTAGGAGAAGGAGGGCAGCAGTACTTC,CASSLGEGGQQYF
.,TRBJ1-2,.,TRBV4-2,TGTGCCAGCAGCCAAGAAGGACACTACTATGGCTACACCTTC,CASSQEGHYYGYTF
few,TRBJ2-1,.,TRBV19,TGTGCCAGTAGTATAGCCAGCCCGTACAATGAGCAGTTCTTC,CASSIASPYNEQFF
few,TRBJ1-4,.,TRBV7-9,TGTGCCAGCCAGCCCGGAGGTTGGGAAAAACTGTTTTTT,CASQPGGWEKLFF
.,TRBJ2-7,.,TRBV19,TGTGCCAGTAGTATAGTTTACAGGAACAACGAGCAGTACTTC,CASSIVYRNNEQYF
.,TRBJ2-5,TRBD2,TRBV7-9,TGTGCCAGCAGCTTAGGGACTAGCGGCGAACTCGGAGAGACCCAGTACTTC,CASSLGTSGELGETQYF
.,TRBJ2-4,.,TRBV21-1,TGTGCCAGCAGCGGACAGATTAAAAACATTCAGTACTTC,CASSGQIKNIQYF
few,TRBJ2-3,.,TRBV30,TGTGCCTGGCGGGACAACGTTCCAGATACGCAGTATTTT,CAWRDNVPDTQYF
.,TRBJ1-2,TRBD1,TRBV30,TGTGCCTGGAGGAAGGGACAGGGACTCTACACCTTC,CAWRKGQGLYTF
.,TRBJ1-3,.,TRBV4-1,TGCGCCAGCAGCCAGGGAGCAGGGAGTGTCTCTGGAAACACCATATATTTT,CASSQGAGSVSGNTIYF
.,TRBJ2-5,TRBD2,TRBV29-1,TGCAGCGTTGACGATGTGGGACTAGCGGGGGGGACGAAAGAGACCCAGTACTTC,CSVDDVGLAGGTKETQYF
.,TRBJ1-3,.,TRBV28,TGTGCCAGCAGTTTATCCAGGCCGGACACCATATATTTT,CASSLSRPDTIYF
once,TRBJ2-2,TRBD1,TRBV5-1,TGCGCCAGCGGGGACAGGAGATTCACCGGGGAGCTGTTTTTT,CASGDRRFTGELFF
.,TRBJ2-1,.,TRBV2,TGTGCCAGCAGTGGAAGCTTAGGGGTGAGCTCCTACAATGAGCAGTTCTTC,CASSGSLGVSSYNEQFF
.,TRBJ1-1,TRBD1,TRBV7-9,TGTGCCAGCAGCGGAGAGGACAGGGGGTCGCCTGAAGCTTTCTTT,CASSGEDRGSPEAFF
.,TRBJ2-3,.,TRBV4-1,TGCGCCAGCAGCCAAGATGGTAAAACAGGGCGAGATACGCAGTATTTT,CASSQDGKTGRDTQYF
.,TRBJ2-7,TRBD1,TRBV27,TGTGCCAGCAGTCTGACCGGGACAGGGATTCCCTACGAGCAGTACTTC,CASSLTGTGIPYEQYF
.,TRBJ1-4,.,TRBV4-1,TGCGCCAGCAGCCAAGTCGCAACTAATGAAAAACTGTTTTTT,CASSQVATNEKLFF
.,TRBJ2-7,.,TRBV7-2,TGTGCCAGCAGCTCATGGGGGGCCTACGAGCAGTACTTC,CASSSWGAYEQYF
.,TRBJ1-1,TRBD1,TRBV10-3,TGTGCCATCAGTGAGTCCCAGGGGGCTGAAGCTTTCTTT,CAISESQGAEAFF
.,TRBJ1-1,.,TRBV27,TGTGCCAGCAGCCTCCGGTACGGGTCTGAAGCTTTCTTT,CASSLRYGSEAFF
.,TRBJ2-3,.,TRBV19,TGTGCCAGCCGAGAGGTAATTGGGGCAGATACGCAGTATTTT,CASREVIGADTQYF
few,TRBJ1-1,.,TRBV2,TGTGCCAGCATCCCGTCCGACACTGAAGCTTTCTTT,CASIPSDTEAFF
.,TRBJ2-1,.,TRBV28,TGTGCCAGCAGTGGGACGGCCTACAATGAGCAGTTCTTC,CASSGTAYNEQFF
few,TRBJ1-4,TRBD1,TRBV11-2,TGTGCCAGCAGCTTAGACGTGGACAGGAGAAATGAAAAACTGTTTTTT,CASSLDVDRRNEKLFF
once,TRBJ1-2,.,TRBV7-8,TGTGCCAGCAGCTTAGTCATACAGGGAGCGTCCTATGGCTACACCTTC,CASSLVIQGASYGYTF